One T cell receptor (beta chain) is described in this entry. V lost 1 base, J lost 8 bases, and 3 bases stayed unmatched. The CDR3 length is 13 residues. Germline-derived CDR1 and CDR2 are SEHNR and FQNEAQ (reference sequence). The data originate from a study of blood T cell repertoires in COVID-19. Measured with immunoSEQ multiplex PCR; TCRdb has only the in-frame clones, and not every one. The data hold some 220,000 clones, with around 90% observed a single time. The clonotype was recovered from a man aged 25-45 years with COVID-19, enrolled during active disease. The chain joins TRBV7-9 to TRBJ1-2; 8 bases line up with TRBD1. Sequencing was carried out using peripheral blood. The DNA of the CDR3 is TGTGCCAGCAGCTTAGTGGACAGGGACGGCTACACCTTC. Translating gives CASSLVDRDGYTF.